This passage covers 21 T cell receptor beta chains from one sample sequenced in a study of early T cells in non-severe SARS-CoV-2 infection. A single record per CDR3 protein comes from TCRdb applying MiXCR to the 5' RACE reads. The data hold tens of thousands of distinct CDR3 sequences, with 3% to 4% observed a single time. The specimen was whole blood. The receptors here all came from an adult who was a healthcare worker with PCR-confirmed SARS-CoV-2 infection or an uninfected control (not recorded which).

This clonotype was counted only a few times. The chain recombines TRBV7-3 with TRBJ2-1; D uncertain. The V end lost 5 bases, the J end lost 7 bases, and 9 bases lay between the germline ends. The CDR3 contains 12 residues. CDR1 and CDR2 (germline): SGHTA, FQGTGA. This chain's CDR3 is CASSPTRNEQFF. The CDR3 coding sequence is TGTGCCAGCAGCCCAACTCGGAATGAGCAGTTCTTC.

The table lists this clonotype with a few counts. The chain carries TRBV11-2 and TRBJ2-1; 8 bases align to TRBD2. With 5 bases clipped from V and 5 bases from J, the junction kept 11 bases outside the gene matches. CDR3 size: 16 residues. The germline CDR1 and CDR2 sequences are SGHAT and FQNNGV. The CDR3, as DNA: TGTGCCAGCAGCCTCCTTTCCGGCGGGAGGAACAATGAGCAGTTCTTC. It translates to CASSLLSGGRNNEQFF.

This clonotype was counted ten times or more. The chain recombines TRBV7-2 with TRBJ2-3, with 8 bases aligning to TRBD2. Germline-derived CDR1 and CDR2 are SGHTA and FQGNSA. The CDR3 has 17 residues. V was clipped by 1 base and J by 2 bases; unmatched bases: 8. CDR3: CASSLVGAGGYTDTQYF. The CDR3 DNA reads TGTGCCAGCAGCTTAGTAGGGGCGGGAGGTTACACAGATACGCAGTATTTT.

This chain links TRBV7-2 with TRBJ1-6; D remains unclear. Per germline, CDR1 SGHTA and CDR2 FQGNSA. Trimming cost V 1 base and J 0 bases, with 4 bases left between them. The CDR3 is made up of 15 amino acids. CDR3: CASSLGSSYNSPLHF. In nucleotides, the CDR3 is TGTGCCAGCAGCTTAGGGTCCTCCTATAATTCACCCCTCCACTTT.

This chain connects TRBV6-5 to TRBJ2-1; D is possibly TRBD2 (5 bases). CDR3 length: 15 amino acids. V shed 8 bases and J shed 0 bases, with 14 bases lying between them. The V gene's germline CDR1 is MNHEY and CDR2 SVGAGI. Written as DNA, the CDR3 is TGTGCCAGCTGGAGGACTGTGAGCTCCTACAATGAGCAGTTCTTC. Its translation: CASWRTVSSYNEQFF.

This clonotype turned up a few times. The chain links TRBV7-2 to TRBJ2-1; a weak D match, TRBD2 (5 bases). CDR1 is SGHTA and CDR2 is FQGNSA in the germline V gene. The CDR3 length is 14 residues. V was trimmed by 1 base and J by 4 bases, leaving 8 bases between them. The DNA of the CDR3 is TGTGCCAGCAGCTTAGACGGGGTGTACAATGAGCAGTTCTTC. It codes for CASSLDGVYNEQFF.

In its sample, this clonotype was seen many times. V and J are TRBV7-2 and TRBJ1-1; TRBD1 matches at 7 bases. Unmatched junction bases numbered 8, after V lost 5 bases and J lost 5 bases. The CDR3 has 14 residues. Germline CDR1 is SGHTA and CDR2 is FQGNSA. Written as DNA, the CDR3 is TGTGCCAGCAGCCTCCGACAGGGTGAGACTGAAGCTTTCTTT. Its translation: CASSLRQGETEAFF.

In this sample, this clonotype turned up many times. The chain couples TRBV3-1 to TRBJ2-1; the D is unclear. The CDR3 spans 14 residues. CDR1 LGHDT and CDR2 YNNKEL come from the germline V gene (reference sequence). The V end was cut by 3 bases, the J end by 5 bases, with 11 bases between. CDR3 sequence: CASSHRVQDNEQFF. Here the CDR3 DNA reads TGTGCCAGCAGCCATCGCGTTCAGGACAATGAGCAGTTCTTC.

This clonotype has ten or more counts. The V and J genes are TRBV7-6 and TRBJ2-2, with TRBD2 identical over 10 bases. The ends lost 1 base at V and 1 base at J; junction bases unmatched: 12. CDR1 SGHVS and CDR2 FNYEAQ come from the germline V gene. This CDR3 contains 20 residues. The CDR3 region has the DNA TGTGCCAGCAGCTTAGGTACTAGCGGGAACCCAGTGGAGAACACCGGGGAGCTGTTTTTT. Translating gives CASSLGTSGNPVENTGELFF.

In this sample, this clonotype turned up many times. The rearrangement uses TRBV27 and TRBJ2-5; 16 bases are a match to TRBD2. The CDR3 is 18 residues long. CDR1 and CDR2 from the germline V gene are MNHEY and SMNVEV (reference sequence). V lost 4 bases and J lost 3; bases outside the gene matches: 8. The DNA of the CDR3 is TGTGCCAGCAGTTCCCCGGGACTAGCGGGAGGGTTGAAAGAGACCCAGTACTTC. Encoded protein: CASSSPGLAGGLKETQYF.

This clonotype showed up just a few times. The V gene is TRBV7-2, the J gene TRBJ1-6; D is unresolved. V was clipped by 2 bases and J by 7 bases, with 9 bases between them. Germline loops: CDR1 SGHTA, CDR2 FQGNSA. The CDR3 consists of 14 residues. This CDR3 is CASSLIQLNSPLHF. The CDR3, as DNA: TGTGCCAGCAGCTTAATTCAGCTAAATTCACCCCTCCACTTT.

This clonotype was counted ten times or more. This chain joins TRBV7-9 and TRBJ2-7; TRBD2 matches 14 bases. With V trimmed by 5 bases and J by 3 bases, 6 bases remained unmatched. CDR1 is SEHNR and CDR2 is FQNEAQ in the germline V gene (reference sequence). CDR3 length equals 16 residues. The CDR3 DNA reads TGTGCCAGCAGCCGGGGACTAGCGGGAGATTTCTACGAGCAGTACTTC. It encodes CASSRGLAGDFYEQYF.

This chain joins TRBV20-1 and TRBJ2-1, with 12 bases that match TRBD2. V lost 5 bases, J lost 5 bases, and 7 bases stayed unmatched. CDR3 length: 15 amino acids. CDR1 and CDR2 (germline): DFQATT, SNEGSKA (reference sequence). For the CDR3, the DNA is TGCAGTGCTCCAGGACTAGCGGGATATCACAATGAGCAGTTCTTC. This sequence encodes CSAPGLAGYHNEQFF.

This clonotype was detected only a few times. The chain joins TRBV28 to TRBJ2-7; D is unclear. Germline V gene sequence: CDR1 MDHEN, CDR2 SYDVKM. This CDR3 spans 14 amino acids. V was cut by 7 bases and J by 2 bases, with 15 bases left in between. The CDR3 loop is CASTPGFPPYEQYV. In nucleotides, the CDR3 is TGTGCCAGCACCCCGGGTTTTCCCCCCTACGAGCAGTACGTC.

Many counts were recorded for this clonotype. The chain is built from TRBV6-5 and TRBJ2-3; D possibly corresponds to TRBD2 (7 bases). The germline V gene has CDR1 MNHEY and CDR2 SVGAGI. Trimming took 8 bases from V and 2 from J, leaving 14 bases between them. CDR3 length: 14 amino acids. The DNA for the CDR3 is TGTGCCAGCTCGGGCGGGGGCTTCACAGATACGCAGTATTTT. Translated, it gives CASSGGGFTDTQYF.

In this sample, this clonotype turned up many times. CDR3 nucleotide sequence: TGTGCCACCAGTGCCAGTAGCGGGAGCGAGCAGTACGTC. Its translation: CATSASSGSEQYV. The chain combines TRBV24-1 with TRBJ2-7; 9 bases fit TRBD2. Germline CDR1 KGHDR, CDR2 SFDVKD. Losses at the gene ends were 5 bases for V and 6 bases for J; bases not matched to a gene: 4. The CDR3 is 13 residues long.

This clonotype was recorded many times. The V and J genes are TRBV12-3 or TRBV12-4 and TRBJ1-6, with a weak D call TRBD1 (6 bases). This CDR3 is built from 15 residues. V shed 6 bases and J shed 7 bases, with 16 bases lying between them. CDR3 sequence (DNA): TGTGCCAGCAGGAGTGTCGGGACACCAAATTCACCCCTCCACTTT. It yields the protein CASRSVGTPNSPLHF.

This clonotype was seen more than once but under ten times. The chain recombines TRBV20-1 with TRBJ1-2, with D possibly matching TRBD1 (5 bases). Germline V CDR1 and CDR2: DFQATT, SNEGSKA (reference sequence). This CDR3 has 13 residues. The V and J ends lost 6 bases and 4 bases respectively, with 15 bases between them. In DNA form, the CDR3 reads TGCAGTGCACCGGGACCCGCAGGCTATGGCTACACCTTC. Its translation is CSAPGPAGYGYTF.

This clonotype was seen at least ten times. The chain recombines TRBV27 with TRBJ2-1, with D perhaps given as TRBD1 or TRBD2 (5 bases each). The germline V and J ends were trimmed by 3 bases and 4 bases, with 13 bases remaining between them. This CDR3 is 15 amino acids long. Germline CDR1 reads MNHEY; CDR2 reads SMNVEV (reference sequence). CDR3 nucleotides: TGTGCCAGCAGTTTTCGTGGGGGTTTGTACAATGAGCAGTTCTTC. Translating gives CASSFRGGLYNEQFF.

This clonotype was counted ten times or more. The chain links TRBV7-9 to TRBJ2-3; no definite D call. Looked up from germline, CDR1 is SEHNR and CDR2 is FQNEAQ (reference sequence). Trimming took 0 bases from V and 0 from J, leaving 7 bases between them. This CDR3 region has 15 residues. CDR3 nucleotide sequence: TGTGCCAGCAGCTTAGCGCAACCGAGCACAGATACGCAGTATTTT. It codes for CASSLAQPSTDTQYF.

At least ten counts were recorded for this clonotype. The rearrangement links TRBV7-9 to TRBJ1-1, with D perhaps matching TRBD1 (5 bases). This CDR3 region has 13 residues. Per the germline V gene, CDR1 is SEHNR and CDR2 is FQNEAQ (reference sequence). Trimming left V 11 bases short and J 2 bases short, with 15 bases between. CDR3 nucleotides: TGTGCCGGTACCCCGGGGGTCAACACTGAAGCTTTCTTT. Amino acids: CAGTPGVNTEAFF.